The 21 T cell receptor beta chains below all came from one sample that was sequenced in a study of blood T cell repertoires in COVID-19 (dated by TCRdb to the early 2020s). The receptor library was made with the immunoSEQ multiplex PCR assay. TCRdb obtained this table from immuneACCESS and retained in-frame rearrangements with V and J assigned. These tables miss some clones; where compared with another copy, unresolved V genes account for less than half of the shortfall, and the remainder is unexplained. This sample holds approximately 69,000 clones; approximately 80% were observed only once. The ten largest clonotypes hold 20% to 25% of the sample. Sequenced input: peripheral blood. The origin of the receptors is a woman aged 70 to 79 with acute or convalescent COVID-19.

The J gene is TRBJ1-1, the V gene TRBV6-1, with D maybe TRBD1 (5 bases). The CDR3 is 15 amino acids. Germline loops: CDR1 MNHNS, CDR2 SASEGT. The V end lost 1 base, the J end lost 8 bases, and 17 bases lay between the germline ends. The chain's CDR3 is CASSEGQFIGLEAFF. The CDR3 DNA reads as TGTGCCAGCAGTGAAGGACAGTTCATCGGGTTAGAAGCTTTCTTT.

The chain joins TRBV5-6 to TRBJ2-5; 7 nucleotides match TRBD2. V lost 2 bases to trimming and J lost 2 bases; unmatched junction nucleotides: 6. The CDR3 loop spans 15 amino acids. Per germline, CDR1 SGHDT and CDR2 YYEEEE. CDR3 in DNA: TGTGCCAGCAGCTTCGGCGGGAGAGGGCAAGAGACCCAGTACTTC. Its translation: CASSFGGRGQETQYF.

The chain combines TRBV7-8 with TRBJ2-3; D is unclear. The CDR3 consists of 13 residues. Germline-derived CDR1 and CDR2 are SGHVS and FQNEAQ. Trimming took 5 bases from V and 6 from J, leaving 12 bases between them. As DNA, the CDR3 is TGTGCCAGCAGCCCTCCCCTAGAGGATACGCAGTATTTT. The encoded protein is CASSPPLEDTQYF.

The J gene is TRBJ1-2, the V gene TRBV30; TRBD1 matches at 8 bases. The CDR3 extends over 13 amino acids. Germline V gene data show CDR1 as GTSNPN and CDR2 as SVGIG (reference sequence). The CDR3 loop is CAYSRDRPYGYTF. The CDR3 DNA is TGTGCTTATTCCCGGGACAGGCCCTATGGCTACACCTTC.

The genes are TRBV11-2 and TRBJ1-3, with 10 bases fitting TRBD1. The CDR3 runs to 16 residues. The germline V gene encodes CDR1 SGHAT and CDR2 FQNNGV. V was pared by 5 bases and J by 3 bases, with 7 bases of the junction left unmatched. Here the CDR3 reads CASSQDRGQGGNTIYF. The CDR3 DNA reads TGTGCCAGCAGCCAAGACAGGGGGCAGGGTGGAAACACCATATATTTT.

CDR3 bases: TGCGCCAGCAGCTCCCAGCGGGACGTCCCAGAGCAGTTCTTC. It codes for CASSSQRDVPEQFF. V usage is TRBV5-1 and J usage is TRBJ2-1, with 7 bases that match TRBD2. The CDR3 is made up of 14 amino acids. With 3 bases clipped from V and 10 bases from J, the junction kept 10 bases outside the gene matches. Germline V gene lookup returns CDR1 SGHRS and CDR2 YFSETQ.

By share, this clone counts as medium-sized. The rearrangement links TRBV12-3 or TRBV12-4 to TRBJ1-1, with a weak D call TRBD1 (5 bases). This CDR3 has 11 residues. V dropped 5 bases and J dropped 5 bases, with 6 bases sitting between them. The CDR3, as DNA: TGTGCCAGCAGTAAGGGGACTGAAGCTTTCTTT. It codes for CASSKGTEAFF.

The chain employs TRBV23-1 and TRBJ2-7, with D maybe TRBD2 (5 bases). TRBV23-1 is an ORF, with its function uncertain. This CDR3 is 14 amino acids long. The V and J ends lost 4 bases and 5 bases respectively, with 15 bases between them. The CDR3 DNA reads TGCGCCAGCAGTCTGTGGGAGCTTTCCCACGAGCAGTACTTC. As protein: CASSLWELSHEQYF.

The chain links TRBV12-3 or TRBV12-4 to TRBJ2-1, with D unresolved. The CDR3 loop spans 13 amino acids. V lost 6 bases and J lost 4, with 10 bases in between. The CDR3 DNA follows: TGTGCCAGCAGCAGACTTTCGTACAATGAGCAGTTCTTC. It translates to CASSRLSYNEQFF.

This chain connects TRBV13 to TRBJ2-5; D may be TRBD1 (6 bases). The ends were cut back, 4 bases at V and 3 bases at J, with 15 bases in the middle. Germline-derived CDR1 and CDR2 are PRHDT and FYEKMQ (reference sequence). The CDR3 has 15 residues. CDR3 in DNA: TGTGCCAGCAGCTCGGCCGGGACAAAAAAAGAGACCCAGTACTTC. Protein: CASSSAGTKKETQYF.

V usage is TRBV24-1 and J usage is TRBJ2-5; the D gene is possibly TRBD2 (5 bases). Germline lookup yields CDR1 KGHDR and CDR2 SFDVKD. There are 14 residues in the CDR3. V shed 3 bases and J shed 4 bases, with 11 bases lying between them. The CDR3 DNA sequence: TGTGCCACCAGTGATCGTGACTATCCAGAGACCCAGTACTTC. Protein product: CATSDRDYPETQYF.

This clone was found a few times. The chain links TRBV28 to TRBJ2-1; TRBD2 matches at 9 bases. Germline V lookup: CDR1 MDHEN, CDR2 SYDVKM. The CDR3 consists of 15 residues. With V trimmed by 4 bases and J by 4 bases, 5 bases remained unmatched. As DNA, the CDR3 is TGTGCCAGCAGTTCTACTAGCGGGTCTTACAATGAGCAGTTCTTC. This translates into CASSSTSGSYNEQFF.

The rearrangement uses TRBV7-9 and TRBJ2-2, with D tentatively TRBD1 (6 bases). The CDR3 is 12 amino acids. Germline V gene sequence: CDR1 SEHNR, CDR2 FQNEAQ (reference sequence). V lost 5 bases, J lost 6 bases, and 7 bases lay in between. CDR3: CASSQGSGELFF. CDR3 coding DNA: TGTGCCAGCAGCCAGGGGTCCGGGGAGCTGTTTTTT.

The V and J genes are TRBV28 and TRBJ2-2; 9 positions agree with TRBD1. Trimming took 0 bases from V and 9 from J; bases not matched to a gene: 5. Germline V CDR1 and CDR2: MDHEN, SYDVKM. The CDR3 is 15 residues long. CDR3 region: CASSLWGTGSRELFF. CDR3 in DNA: TGTGCCAGCAGTTTATGGGGGACAGGGTCCAGGGAGCTGTTTTTT.

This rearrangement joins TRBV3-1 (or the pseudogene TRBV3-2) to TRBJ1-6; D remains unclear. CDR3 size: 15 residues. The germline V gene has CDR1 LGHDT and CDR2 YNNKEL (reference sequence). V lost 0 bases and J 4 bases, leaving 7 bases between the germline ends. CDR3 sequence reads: CASSQDYNYNSPLHF. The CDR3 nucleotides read TGTGCCAGCAGCCAAGATTACAATTATAATTCACCCCTCCACTTT.

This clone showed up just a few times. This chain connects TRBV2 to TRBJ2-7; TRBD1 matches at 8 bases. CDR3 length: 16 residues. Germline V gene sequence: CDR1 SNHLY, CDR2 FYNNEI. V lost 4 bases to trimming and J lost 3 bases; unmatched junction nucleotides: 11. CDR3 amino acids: CASSVGVAGGFYEQYF. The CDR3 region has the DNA TGTGCCAGCAGTGTAGGGGTGGCAGGGGGCTTCTACGAGCAGTACTTC.

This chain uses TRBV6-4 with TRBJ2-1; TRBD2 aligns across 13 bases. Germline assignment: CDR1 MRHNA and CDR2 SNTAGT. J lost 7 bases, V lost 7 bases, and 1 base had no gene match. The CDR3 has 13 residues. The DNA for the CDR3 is TGTGCCAGCAAGGGACTAGCGGGGAATGAGCAGTTCTTC. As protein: CASKGLAGNEQFF.

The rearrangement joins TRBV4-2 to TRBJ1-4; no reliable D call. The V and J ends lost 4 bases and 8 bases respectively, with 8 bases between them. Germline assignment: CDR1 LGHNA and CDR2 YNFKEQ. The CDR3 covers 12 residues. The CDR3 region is CASSPSWEKLFF. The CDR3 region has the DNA TGTGCCAGCAGCCCCAGTTGGGAAAAACTGTTTTTT.

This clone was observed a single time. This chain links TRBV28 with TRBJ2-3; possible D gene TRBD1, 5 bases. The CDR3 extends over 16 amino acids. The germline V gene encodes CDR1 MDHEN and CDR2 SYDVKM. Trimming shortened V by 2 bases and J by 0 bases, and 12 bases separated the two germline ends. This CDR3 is CASSLLMDTSTDTQYF. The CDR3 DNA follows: TGTGCCAGCAGTTTACTCATGGACACGAGCACAGATACGCAGTATTTT. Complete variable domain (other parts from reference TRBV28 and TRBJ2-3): DVKVTQSSRYLVKRTGEKVFLECVQDMDHENMFWYRQDPGLGLRLIYFSYDVKMKEKGDIPEGYSVSREKKERFSLILESASTNQTSMYLCASSLLMDTSTDTQYFGPGTRLTVL.

CDR3 bases: TGTGCCAGCAGCACTGGGGCAGGGGATGGCTACACCTTC. Residues: CASSTGAGDGYTF. V is TRBV28 and J is TRBJ1-2; weak D call: TRBD1 (6 bases). Germline V CDR1 and CDR2: MDHEN, SYDVKM. The CDR3 totals 13 residues. The V end was cut by 6 bases, the J end by 6 bases, with 14 bases between.

The CDR3, as DNA: TGTGCCAGCAGTGAACAGGGCGTCGAGACCCAGTACTTC. This gives the protein CASSEQGVETQYF. The chain couples TRBV2 to TRBJ2-5; D is possibly TRBD1 (5 bases). Trimming removed 2 bases at V and 5 bases at J, with 9 bases between. This CDR3 has 13 residues. CDR1 SNHLY and CDR2 FYNNEI come from the germline V gene.